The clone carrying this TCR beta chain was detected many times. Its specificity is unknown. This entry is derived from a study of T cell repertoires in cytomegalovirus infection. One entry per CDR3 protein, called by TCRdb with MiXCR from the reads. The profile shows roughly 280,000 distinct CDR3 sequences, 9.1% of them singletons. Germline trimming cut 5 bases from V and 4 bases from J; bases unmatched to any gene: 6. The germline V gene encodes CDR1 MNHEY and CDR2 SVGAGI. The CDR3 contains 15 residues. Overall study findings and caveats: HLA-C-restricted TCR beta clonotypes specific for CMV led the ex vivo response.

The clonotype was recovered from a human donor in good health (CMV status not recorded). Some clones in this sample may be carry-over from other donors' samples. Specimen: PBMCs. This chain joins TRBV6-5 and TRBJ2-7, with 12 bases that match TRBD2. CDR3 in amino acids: CASSMLAGGSYEQYF. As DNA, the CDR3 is TGTGCCAGCAGTATGCTAGCGGGAGGGTCTTACGAGCAGTACTTC.